The 23 T cell receptor beta chains presented below share a single source sample, sequenced in a study of T cells in localized non-small cell lung cancer. Here immunoSEQ multiplex PCR was the method, and the copy in TCRdb shows in-frame clones only, minus some. The repertoire has about 2,600 clones, 20% to 25% of them found once; the top ten carry over 12%. This material consisted of lung tumor tissue, taken before any cancer treatment. The receptors were gathered from a female donor aged 60 or older with stage I lung adenocarcinoma.

The V call is TRBV10-2, the J call TRBJ2-1, with D uncertain. Per germline, CDR1 WSHSY and CDR2 SAAADI. Trimming took off 5 bases at V and 3 bases at J, with 5 bases between the two ends. CDR3 size: 12 residues. The chain's CDR3 is CASSISYNEQFF. The CDR3 DNA sequence: TGCGCCAGCAGTATCAGCTACAATGAGCAGTTCTTC.

Here the CDR3 DNA reads TGTGCCAGCAGCTACCGACAGGGGGTGGAAGAGACCCAGTACTTC. This encodes CASSYRQGVEETQYF. The V gene is TRBV14, the J gene TRBJ2-5; 9 bases are a match to TRBD1. V shed 5 bases, J shed 3 bases, and the junction held 7 bases outside the gene matches. The CDR3 is made up of 15 amino acids. Germline-derived CDR1 and CDR2 are SGHDN and FVKESK.

The CDR3 loop reads CASSFLTNPGELFF. Written as DNA, the CDR3 is TGTGCCAGCAGCTTTCTGACTAATCCCGGGGAGCTGTTTTTT. The genes are TRBV11-3 and TRBJ2-2, with D perhaps TRBD2 (5 bases). V was cut by 3 bases and J by 6 bases, with 11 bases left in between. From germline, CDR1 is SGHNT and CDR2 YENEEA. The CDR3 loop spans 14 amino acids.

The sample holds a few counts of this clone. This chain joins TRBV11-3 and TRBJ2-5; D perhaps matches TRBD2 (5 bases). The CDR3 covers 15 residues. CDR1 SGHNT and CDR2 YENEEA come from the germline V gene. Trimming took 5 bases from V and 5 from J, leaving 18 bases between them. The DNA for the CDR3 is TGTGCCAGCAGCCCCTCCTACACCCCGGGGGAGACCCAGTACTTC. As protein: CASSPSYTPGETQYF.

This clone has a handful of counts. The rearrangement joins TRBV14 to TRBJ2-1, with D perhaps matching TRBD1 (6 bases). Between the trimmed V and J ends, which lost 5 bases and 6 bases, there was a span of 17 bases. This CDR3 is 15 amino acids long. Germline-derived CDR1 and CDR2 are SGHDN and FVKESK. This CDR3 reads CASSFDRITINEQFF. In DNA, the CDR3 is TGTGCCAGCAGCTTCGACAGGATCACGATCAATGAGCAGTTCTTC.

There are a few counts of this clone. DNA for the CDR3: TGTGCCAGCAGTATGACAGCTACCAATCAGCCCCAGCATTTT. Protein sequence: CASSMTATNQPQHF. The genes are TRBV11-3 and TRBJ1-5, with a possible D match to TRBD1 (5 bases). Trimming pared 6 bases from V and 3 bases from J, leaving 12 bases between. CDR3 length: 14 residues. CDR1 is SGHNT and CDR2 is YENEEA in the germline V gene.

Written as DNA, the CDR3 is TGTGCCAGCAGTTCCCGCGGGACCAGAGAGTTCTTC. Its protein product is CASSSRGTREFF. This chain joins TRBV6-8 and TRBJ2-1, with D possibly being TRBD2 (6 bases). This CDR3 is built from 12 residues. The germline V gene encodes CDR1 MNHGY and CDR2 SAAAGT. V lost 4 bases, J lost 14 bases, and 15 bases lay in between.

This clone was detected a few times. The V and J genes are TRBV6-8 and TRBJ2-5; D call uncertain. The CDR3 length is 13 residues. CDR1 is MNHGY and CDR2 is SAAAGT in the germline V gene. Trimming stripped 5 bases from V and 3 bases from J, with 10 bases between. The CDR3, as DNA: TGTGCCAGCAGTGCCCGACCGAAAGAGACCCAGTACTTC. Protein product: CASSARPKETQYF.

The chain has TRBV5-1 and TRBJ2-3, with TRBD2 as a possible D gene (5 bases). V dropped 5 bases and J dropped 2 bases, with 12 bases sitting between them. There are 14 residues in the CDR3. The germline gives CDR1 SGHRS, CDR2 YFSETQ. The CDR3: CASRTGSYTDTQYF. DNA for the CDR3: TGCGCCAGCAGGACGGGATCCTACACAGATACGCAGTATTTT. Full variable domain (outside the CDR3, taken from reference TRBV5-1 and TRBJ2-3): KAGVTQTPRYLIKTRGQQVTLSCSPISGHRSVSWYQQTPGQGLQFLFEYFSETQRNKGNFPGRFSGRQFSNSRSEMNVSTLELGDSALYLCASRTGSYTDTQYFGPGTRLTVL.

The chain is built from TRBV19 and TRBJ2-7; 11 bases align to TRBD1. Germline V lookup: CDR1 LNHDA, CDR2 SQIVND (reference sequence). The CDR3 is 14 amino acids. After removal of 8 bases from V and 1 base from J, the junction contained 4 bases not matched to a gene. The chain's CDR3 is CASSGTGGSYEQYF. The DNA of the CDR3 is TGTGCCAGTTCCGGGACAGGGGGATCCTACGAGCAGTACTTC.

This clone was counted only a few times. The chain links TRBV28 to TRBJ2-3; 12 bases line up with TRBD2. CDR1 and CDR2 (germline): MDHEN, SYDVKM. The CDR3 sequence is 19 residues long. With V trimmed by 4 bases and J by 6 bases, 17 bases remained unmatched. The CDR3 loop is CASSSTTPVRTSGRDTQYF. In nucleotides, the CDR3 is TGTGCCAGCAGTTCCACTACGCCTGTGCGCACTAGCGGGAGGGATACGCAGTATTTT.

This rearrangement joins TRBV19 to TRBJ2-3; D is unclear. Trimming took 7 bases from V and 4 from J, leaving 15 bases between them. The CDR3 consists of 14 residues. Germline CDR1 reads LNHDA; CDR2 reads SQIVND (reference sequence). CDR3 protein: CASTQSWVADTQYF. CDR3 sequence (DNA): TGTGCCAGTACCCAAAGCTGGGTTGCAGATACGCAGTATTTT.

This clone is medium-sized within its sample. The genes are TRBV9 and TRBJ2-3; possible D gene TRBD1, 6 bases. The CDR3 is 15 amino acids. V was pared by 0 bases and J by 2 bases, with 10 bases between. Germline V CDR1 and CDR2: SGDLS, YYNGEE. The CDR3 region is CASSVGGGHTDTQYF. The DNA of the CDR3 is TGTGCCAGCAGCGTAGGTGGGGGACACACAGATACGCAGTATTTT.

The gene calls are TRBV19 and TRBJ1-2; tentatively, D is TRBD1 (5 bases). The CDR3 runs 14 residues. Trimming left V 5 bases short and J 4 bases short, with 14 bases between. CDR1 and CDR2 from the germline V gene are LNHDA and SQIVND (reference sequence). CDR3 sequence reads: CASSAQGNGYGYTF. CDR3 sequence (DNA): TGTGCCAGTAGTGCCCAGGGTAACGGCTATGGCTACACCTTC.

A few counts support this clone. The chain uses TRBV2 and TRBJ1-4; 8 bases fit TRBD1. V lost 5 bases to trimming and J lost 4 bases; unmatched junction nucleotides: 6. The CDR3 totals 15 residues. Germline V gene sequence: CDR1 SNHLY, CDR2 FYNNEI. The DNA for the CDR3 is TGTGCCAGCAGTCGTCAGGGGGCTATTAATGAAAAACTGTTTTTT. This gives the protein CASSRQGAINEKLFF. The full variable domain, with the rest looked up from reference TRBV2 and TRBJ1-4, is EPEVTQTPSHQVTQMGQEVILRCVPISNHLYFYWYRQILGQKVEFLVSFYNNEISEKSEIFDDQFSVERPDGSNFTLKIRSTKLEDSAMYFCASSRQGAINEKLFFGSGTQLSVL.

J is TRBJ2-2 and V is TRBV19; D gene unclear. The CDR3 loop spans 16 amino acids. Trimming shortened V by 3 bases and J by 4 bases, and 15 bases separated the two germline ends. Germline CDR1 LNHDA, CDR2 SQIVND (reference sequence). The CDR3 region is CASSIMRPLRTGELFF. CDR3 DNA sequence: TGTGCCAGTAGTATTATGAGGCCCCTACGCACCGGGGAGCTGTTTTTT.

This clone was seen a handful of times. The J gene is TRBJ1-3, the V gene TRBV5-1; D ambiguous. This CDR3 spans 15 amino acids. Trimming removed 5 bases from V and 0 bases from J, with 12 bases in between. CDR1 and CDR2 from the germline V gene are SGHRS and YFSETQ. Written as DNA, the CDR3 is TGCGCCAGCAGGGACGGGCAAAACTCTGGAAACACCATATATTTT. Translation gives CASRDGQNSGNTIYF.

The chain carries TRBV6-8 and TRBJ1-2; D is ambiguous. The germline gives CDR1 MNHGY, CDR2 SAAAGT. The CDR3 runs 13 residues. Trimming left V 8 bases short and J 5 bases short, with 15 bases between. The CDR3 nucleotides are TGTGCCAGCTCCACGGAGGCAGCTTATGGCTACACCTTC. Translating it yields CASSTEAAYGYTF.

This clone has a handful of counts. The chain is built from TRBV11-3 and TRBJ2-1; TRBD2 matches at 14 bases. V was pared by 5 bases and J by 8 bases, with 8 bases of the junction left unmatched. This CDR3 is built from 16 residues. Per germline, CDR1 SGHNT and CDR2 YENEEA. The CDR3 region has the DNA TGTGCCAGCAGCCAGGCGGGACTAGCGGGAGAGGATGAGCAGTTCTTC. The encoded protein is CASSQAGLAGEDEQFF. The whole variable domain, filled in from reference TRBV11-3 and TRBJ2-1, reads EAGVVQSPRYKIIEKKQPVAFWCNPISGHNTLYWYLQNLGQGPELLIRYENEEAVDDSQLPKDRFSAERLKGVDSTLKIQPAELGDSAVYLCASSQAGLAGEDEQFFGPGTRLTVL.

The chain recombines TRBV9 with TRBJ2-7, with D maybe TRBD2 (6 bases). The germline V gene has CDR1 SGDLS and CDR2 YYNGEE. V lost 5 bases and J 2 bases, leaving 14 bases between the germline ends. The CDR3 covers 14 residues. As DNA, the CDR3 is TGTGCCAGCAGAGAACAGCGGGTTGCCTACGAGCAGTACTTC. Its protein product is CASREQRVAYEQYF. Full variable domain (remainder filled in from reference TRBV9 and TRBJ2-7): DSGVTQTPKHLITATGQRVTLRCSPRSGDLSVYWYQQSLDQGLQFLIQYYNGEERAKGNILERFSAQQFPDLHSELNLSSLELGDSALYFCASREQRVAYEQYFGPGTRLTVT.

This chain connects TRBV19 to TRBJ2-4; D unclear. V gave up 3 bases and J gave up 5 bases, with 2 bases separating them. Germline CDR1 and CDR2: LNHDA and SQIVND (reference sequence). CDR3 size: 11 residues. The DNA for the CDR3 is TGTGCCAGTAGTATTCAAAACATTCAGTACTTC. Encoded protein: CASSIQNIQYF.

This clone was seen a single time. The V call is TRBV15, the J call TRBJ1-5, with 7 bases lining up with TRBD1. The J segment lost 4 bases and the V segment lost 1 base, leaving 7 bases of the junction unmatched. There are 16 residues in the CDR3. Germline CDR1 and CDR2: LNHNV and YYDKDF (reference sequence). Written as DNA, the CDR3 is TGTGCCACCAGCAGAGCAGGGGGAGCGGGTAATCAGCCCCAGCATTTT. Protein product: CATSRAGGAGNQPQHF.

Only a few counts were recorded for this clone. The genes are TRBV15 and TRBJ2-3; 12 bases match TRBD2. CDR1 and CDR2 from the germline V gene are LNHNV and YYDKDF (reference sequence). The trim removed 5 bases at V and 8 bases at J, leaving 5 bases unmatched. This CDR3 comprises 14 residues. The CDR3 spells CATSLELAGGTQYF. CDR3 nucleotide sequence: TGTGCCACCAGCCTCGAACTAGCGGGGGGTACGCAGTATTTT.